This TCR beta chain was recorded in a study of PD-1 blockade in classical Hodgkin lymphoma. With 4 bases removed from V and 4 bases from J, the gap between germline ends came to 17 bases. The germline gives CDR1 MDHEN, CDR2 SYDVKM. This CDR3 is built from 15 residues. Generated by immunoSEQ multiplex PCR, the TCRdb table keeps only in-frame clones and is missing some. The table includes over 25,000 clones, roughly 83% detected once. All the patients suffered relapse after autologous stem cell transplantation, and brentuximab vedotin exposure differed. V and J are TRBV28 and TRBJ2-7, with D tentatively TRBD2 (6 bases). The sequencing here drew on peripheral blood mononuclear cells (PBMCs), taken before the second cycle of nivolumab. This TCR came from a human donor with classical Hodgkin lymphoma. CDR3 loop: CASSSGEAGVYEQYF. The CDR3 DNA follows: TGTGCCAGCAGTTCCGGAGAAGCGGGCGTTTACGAGCAGTACTTC.